This T cell receptor beta chain was recovered during a study of T-cell reconstitution after alpha-beta-depleted transplantation in children (dated by TCRdb to about 2016). At the level of the whole study: Using TCR repertoire profiling, the study followed T-cell immune reconstitution in a quantitative way in children after TCRalphabeta/CD19-depleted allogeneic hematopoietic cell transplantation.

This clonotype was counted only a few times. Its target antigen remains unknown. No clone much larger than this one lies a single base away; base qualities are absent. The protocol used for the library was PCR. Instrument on record: Illumina HiSeq 2500. Molecular barcoding was employed in the preparation of TCR libraries, with unique molecular identifiers being used to normalize TCRbeta repertoire quantification. The public reads were quality trimmed at Q25 with fastp and then assembled into clones with MiXCR by TCRdb, keeping productive beta chains. Entries that share a CDR3 protein sequence are merged under the most common genes and DNA. Recorded for this sample are a few hundred thousand distinct CDR3 sequences; about 24% of them occurred a single time. 4% to 6% of the sample is taken by the ten largest. From its cysteine to its phenylalanine, the CDR3 spans 14 amino acids. Only the CDR3 part of the read is kept: 42 bases, read in frame from the first base. V and J are truncated by 5 bases and 7 bases respectively, leaving an intervening sequence of 15 bases. CDR1 is given as LNHDA and CDR2 as SQIVND, both from the germline V gene (reference sequence).

The sample's treatment or condition label, decoded: allogeneic hematopoietic cell transplantation with graft depleted of TCRalphabeta T cells and CD19 B cells. The transplant recipients were children given TCRalphabeta/CD19-depleted allogeneic hematopoietic cell grafts. Points the paper makes about the study in general: The apparently early recovery of alphabetaT-cell counts about two months after transplant reportedly depended on only several hundred rapidly expanded clones that came from non-depleted graft cells. Hyperexpanded clone frequencies declined over subsequent months; after one year, T-cell counts and TCRbeta diversity were mostly attributed to newly produced T cells. The high TCRbeta diversity at day 60 in some patients was ascribed to recipient T cells and intrathymic progenitors that had survived conditioning.

The TCR originated in a female patient between 2 and 10 years old who had a stem cell transplant for congenital amegakaryocytic thrombocytopenia, so the T cells may come from the graft donor. This material consisted of PBMCs, mostly from graft donor cells, taken 360 days after TCRalphabeta/CD19-depleted stem cell transplant. The V and J segments used are TRBV19 and TRBJ2-1; the D segment could be TRBD2, given 5 matching bases. The bases are TGTGCCAGTAGTCTCGAGCTCTGGAGGAATGAGCAGTTCTTC. This gives the protein CASSLELWRNEQFF.